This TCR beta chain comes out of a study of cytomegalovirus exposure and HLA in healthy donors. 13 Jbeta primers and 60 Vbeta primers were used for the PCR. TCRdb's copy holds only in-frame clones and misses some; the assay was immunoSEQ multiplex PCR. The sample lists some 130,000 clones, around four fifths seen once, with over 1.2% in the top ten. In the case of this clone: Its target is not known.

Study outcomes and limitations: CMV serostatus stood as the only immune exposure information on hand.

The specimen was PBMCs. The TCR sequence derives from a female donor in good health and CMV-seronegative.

CDR3 protein: CASSPLPGEKLFF. The DNA for the CDR3 is TGTGCCAGCAGCCCGCTCCCGGGAGAAAAACTGTTTTTT. The chain links TRBV7-2 to TRBJ1-4; D not resolved. Trimming stripped 5 bases from V and 8 bases from J, with 12 bases between. The CDR3 consists of 13 residues. CDR1 and CDR2 (germline): SGHTA, FQGNSA.